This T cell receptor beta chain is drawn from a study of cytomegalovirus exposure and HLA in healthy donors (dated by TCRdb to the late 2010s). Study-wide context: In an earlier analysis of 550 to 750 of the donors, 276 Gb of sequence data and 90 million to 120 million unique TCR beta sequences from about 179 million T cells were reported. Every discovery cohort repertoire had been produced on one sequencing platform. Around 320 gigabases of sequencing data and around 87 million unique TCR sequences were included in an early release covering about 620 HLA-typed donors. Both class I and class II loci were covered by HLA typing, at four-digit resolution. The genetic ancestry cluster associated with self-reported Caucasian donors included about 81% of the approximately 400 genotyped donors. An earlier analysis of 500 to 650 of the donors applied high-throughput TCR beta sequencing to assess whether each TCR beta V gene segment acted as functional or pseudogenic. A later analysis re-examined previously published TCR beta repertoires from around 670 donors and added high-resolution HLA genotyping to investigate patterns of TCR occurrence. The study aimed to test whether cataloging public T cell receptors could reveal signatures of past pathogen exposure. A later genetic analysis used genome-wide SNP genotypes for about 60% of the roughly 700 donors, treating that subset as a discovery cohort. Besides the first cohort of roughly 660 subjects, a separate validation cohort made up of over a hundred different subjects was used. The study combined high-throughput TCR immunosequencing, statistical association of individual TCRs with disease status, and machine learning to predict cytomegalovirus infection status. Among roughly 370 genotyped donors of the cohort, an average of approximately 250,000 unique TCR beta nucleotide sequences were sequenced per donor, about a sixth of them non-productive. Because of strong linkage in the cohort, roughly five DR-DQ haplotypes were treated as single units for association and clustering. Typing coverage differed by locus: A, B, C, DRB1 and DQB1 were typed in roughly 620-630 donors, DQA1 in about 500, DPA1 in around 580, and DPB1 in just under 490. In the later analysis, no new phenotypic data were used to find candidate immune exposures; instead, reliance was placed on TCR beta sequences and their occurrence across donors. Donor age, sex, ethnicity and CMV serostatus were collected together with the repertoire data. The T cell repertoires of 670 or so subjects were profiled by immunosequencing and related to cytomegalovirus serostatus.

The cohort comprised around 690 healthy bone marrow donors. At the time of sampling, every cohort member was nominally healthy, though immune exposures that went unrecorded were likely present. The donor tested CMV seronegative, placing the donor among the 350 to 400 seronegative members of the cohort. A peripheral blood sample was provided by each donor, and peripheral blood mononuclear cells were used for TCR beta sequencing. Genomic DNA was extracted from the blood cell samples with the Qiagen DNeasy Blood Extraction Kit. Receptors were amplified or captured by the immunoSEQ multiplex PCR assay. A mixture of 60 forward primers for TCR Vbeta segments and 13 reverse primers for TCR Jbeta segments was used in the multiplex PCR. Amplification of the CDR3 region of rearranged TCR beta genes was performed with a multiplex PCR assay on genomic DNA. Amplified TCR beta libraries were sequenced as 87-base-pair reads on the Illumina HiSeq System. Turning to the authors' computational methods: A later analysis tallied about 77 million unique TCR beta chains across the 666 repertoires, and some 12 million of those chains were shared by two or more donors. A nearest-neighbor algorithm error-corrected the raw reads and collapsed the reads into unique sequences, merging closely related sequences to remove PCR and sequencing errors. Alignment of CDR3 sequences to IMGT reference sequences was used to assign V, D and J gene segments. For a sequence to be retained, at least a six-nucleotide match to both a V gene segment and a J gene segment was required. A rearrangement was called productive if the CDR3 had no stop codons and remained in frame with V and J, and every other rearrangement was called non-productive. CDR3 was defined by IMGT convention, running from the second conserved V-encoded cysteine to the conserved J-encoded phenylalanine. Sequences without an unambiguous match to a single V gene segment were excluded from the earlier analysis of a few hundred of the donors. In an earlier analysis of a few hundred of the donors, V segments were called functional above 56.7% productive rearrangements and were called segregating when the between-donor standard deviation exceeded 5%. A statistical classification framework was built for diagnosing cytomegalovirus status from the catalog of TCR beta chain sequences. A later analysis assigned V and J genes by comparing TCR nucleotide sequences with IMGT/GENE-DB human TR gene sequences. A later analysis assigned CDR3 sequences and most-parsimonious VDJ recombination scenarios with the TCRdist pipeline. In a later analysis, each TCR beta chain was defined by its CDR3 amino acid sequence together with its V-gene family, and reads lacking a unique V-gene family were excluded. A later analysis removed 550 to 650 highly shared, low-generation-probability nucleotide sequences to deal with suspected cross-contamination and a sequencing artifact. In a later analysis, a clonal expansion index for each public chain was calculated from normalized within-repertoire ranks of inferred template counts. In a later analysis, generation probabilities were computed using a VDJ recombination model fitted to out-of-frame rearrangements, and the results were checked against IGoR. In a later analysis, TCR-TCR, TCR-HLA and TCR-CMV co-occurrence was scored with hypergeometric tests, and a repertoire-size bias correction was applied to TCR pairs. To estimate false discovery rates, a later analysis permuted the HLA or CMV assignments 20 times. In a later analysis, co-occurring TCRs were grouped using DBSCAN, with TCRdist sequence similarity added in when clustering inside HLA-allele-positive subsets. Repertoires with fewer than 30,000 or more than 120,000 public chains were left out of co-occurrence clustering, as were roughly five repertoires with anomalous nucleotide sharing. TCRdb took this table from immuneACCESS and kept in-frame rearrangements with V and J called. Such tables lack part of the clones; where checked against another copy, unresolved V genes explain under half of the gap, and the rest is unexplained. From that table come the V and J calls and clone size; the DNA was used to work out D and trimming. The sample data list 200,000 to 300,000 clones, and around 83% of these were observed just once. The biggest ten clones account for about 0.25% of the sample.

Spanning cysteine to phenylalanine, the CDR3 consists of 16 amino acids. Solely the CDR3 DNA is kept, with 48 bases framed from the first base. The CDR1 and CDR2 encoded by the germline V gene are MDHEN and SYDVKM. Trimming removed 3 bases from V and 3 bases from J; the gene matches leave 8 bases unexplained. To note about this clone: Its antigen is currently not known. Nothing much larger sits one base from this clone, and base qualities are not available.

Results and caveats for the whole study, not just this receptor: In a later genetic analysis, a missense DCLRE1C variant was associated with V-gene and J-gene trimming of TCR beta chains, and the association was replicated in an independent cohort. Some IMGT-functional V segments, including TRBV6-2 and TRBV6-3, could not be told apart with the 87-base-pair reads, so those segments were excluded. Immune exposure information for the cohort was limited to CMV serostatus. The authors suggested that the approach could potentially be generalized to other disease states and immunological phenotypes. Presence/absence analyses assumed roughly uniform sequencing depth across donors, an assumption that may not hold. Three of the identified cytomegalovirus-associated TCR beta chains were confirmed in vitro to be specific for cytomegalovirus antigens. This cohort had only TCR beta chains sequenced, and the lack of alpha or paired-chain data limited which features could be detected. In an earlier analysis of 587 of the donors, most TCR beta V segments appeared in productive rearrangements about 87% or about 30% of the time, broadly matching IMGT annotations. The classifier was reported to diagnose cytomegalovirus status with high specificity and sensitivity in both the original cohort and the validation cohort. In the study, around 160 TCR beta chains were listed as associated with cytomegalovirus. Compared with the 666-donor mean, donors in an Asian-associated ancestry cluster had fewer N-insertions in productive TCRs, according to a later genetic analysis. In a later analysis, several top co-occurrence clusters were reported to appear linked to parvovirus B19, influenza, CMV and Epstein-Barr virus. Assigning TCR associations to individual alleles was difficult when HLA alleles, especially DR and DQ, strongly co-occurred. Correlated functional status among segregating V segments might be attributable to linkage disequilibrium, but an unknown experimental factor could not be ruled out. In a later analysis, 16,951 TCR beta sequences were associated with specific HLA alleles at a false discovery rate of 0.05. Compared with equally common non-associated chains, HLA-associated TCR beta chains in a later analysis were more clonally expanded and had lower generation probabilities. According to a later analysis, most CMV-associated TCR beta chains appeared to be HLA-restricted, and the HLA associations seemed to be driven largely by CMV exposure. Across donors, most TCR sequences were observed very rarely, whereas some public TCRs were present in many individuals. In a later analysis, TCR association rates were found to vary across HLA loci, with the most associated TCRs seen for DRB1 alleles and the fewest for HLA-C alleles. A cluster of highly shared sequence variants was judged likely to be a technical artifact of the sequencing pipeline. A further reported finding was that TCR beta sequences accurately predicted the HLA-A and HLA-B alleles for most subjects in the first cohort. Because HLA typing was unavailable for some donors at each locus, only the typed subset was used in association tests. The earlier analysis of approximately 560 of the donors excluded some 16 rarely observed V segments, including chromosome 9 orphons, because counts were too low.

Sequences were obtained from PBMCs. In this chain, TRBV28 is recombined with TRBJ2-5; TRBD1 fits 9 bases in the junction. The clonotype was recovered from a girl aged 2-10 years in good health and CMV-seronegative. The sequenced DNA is TGTGCCAGCAGTTTCTACCCGGGACAGGGAAAAGAGACCCAGTACTTC. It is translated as CASSFYPGQGKETQYF.